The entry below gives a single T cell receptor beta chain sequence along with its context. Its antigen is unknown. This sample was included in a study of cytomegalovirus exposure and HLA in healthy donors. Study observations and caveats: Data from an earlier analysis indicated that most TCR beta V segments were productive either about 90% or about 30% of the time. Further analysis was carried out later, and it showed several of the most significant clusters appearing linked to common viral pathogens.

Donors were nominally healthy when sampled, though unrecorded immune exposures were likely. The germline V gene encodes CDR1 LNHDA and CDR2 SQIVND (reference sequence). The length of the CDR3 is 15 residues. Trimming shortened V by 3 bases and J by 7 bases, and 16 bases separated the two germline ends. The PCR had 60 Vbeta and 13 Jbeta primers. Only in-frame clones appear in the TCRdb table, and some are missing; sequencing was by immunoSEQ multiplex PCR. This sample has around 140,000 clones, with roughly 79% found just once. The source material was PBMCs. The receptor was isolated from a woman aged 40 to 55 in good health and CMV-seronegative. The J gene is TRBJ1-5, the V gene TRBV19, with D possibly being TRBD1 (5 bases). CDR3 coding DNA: TGTGCCAGTAGTATCAGGGTAACGGGCCGACAGCCCCAGCATTTT. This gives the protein CASSIRVTGRQPQHF.